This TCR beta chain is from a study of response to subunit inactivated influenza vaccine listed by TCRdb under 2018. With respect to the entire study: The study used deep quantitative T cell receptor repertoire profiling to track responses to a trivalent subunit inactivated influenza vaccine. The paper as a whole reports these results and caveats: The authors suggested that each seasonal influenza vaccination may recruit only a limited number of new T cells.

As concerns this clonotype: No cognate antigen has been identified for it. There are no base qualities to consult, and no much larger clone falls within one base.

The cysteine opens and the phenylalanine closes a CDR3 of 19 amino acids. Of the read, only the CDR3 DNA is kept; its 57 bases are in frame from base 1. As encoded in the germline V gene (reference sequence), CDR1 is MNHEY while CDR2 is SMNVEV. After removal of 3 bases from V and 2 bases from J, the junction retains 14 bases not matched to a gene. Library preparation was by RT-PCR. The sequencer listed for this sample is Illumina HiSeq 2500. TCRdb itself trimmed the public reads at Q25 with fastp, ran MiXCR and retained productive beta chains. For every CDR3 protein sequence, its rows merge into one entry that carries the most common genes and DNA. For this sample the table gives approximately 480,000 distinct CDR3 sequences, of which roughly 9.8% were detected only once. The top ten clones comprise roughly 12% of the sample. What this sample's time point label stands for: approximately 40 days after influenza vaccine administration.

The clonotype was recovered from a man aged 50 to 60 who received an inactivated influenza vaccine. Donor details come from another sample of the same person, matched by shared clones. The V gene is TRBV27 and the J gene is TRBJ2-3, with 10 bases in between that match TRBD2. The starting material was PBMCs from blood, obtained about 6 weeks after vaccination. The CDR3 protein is CASSFLALAGDVATDTQYF. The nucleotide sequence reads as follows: TGTGCCAGCAGTTTCCTTGCTCTAGCGGGAGACGTAGCCACAGATACGCAGTATTTT.